This TCR beta chain was documented in a study of cytomegalovirus exposure and HLA in healthy donors. The V end was cut by 11 bases, the J end by 5 bases, with 12 bases between. The CDR3 consists of 11 residues. From germline, CDR1 is SNHLY and CDR2 FYNNEI. The assay was immunoSEQ multiplex PCR, and TCRdb's table has in-frame clones only and misses some. The top ten clones hold roughly 1% of a sample with approximately 240,000 clones, around 90% of them seen once. What was sequenced was PBMCs. The genes are TRBV2 and TRBJ1-1; possible D gene TRBD1, 5 bases. The sequence came from a woman younger than 35 in good health and CMV-seronegative. The CDR3 coding sequence is TGTGCCGGCGGGGGTGAGACTGAAGCTTTCTTT. Translated: CAGGGETEAFF.